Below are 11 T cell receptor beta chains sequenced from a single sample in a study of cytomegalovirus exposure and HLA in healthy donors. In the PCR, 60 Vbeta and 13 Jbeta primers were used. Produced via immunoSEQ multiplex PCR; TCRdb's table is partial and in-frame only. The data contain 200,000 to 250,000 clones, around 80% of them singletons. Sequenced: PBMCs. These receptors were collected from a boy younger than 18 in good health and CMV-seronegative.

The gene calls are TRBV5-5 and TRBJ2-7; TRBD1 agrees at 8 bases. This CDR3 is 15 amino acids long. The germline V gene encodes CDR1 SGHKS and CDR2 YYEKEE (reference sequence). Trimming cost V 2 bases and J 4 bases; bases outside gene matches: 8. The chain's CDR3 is CASSLGTGPIYEQYF. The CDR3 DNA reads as TGTGCCAGCAGCTTAGGGACAGGTCCAATATACGAGCAGTACTTC.

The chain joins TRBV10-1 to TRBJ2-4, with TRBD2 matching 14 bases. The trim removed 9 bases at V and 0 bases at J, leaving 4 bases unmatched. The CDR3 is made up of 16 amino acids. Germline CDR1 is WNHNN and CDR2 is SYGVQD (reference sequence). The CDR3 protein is CARRLAGGPAKNIQYF. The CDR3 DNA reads TGCGCCAGAAGACTAGCGGGGGGGCCAGCCAAAAACATTCAGTACTTC.

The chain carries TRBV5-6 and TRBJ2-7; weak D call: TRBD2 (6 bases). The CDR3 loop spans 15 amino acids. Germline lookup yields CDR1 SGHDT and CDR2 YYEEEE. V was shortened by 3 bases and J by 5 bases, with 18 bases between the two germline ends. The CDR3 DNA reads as TGTGCCAGCAGCTCACCCCGCGGGGCTATCCACGAGCAGTACTTC. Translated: CASSSPRGAIHEQYF.

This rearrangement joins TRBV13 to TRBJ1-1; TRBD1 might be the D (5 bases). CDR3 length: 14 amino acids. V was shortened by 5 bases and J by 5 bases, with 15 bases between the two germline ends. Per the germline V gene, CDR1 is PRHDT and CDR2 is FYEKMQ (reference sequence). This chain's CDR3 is CASSPSRVGTEAFF. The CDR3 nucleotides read TGTGCCAGCAGCCCAAGCAGGGTAGGGACTGAAGCTTTCTTT. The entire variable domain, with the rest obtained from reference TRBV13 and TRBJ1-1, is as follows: AAGVIQSPRHLIKEKRETATLKCYPIPRHDTVYWYQQGPGQDPQFLISFYEKMQSDKGSIPDRFSAQQFSDYHSELNMSSLELGDSALYFCASSPSRVGTEAFFGQGTRLTVV.

This chain's CDR3 is CASSIRQGDYEQYF. The CDR3 nucleotides read TGTGCCAGCAGCATTCGACAGGGGGACTACGAGCAGTACTTC. The genes are TRBV9 and TRBJ2-7; 9 bases line up with TRBD1. V lost 4 bases and J lost 3; bases outside the gene matches: 5. Per germline, CDR1 SGDLS and CDR2 YYNGEE. The CDR3 loop spans 14 amino acids. Full variable domain (missing parts from reference TRBV9 and TRBJ2-7): DSGVTQTPKHLITATGQRVTLRCSPRSGDLSVYWYQQSLDQGLQFLIQYYNGEERAKGNILERFSAQQFPDLHSELNLSSLELGDSALYFCASSIRQGDYEQYFGPGTRLTVT.

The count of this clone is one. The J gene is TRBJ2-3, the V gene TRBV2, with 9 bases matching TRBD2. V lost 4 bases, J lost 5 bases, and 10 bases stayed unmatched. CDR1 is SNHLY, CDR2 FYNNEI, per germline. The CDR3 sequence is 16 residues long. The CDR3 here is CASSGGLAGMGDTQYF. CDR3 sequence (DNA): TGTGCCAGCAGTGGGGGGCTAGCGGGGATGGGAGATACGCAGTATTTT.

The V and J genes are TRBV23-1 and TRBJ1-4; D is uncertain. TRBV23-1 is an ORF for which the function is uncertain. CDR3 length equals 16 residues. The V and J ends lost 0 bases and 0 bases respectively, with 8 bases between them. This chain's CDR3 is CASSQSTPATNEKLFF. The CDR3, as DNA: TGCGCCAGCAGTCAATCAACCCCGGCAACTAATGAAAAACTGTTTTTT.

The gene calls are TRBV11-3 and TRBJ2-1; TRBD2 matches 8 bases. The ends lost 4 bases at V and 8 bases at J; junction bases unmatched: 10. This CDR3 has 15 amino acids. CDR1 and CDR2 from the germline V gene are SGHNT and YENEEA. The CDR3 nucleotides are TGTGCCAGCAGCTCGGGGCGGGGGGTCCGAGATGAGCAGTTCTTC. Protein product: CASSSGRGVRDEQFF. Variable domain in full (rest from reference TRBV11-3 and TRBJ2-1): EAGVVQSPRYKIIEKKQPVAFWCNPISGHNTLYWYLQNLGQGPELLIRYENEEAVDDSQLPKDRFSAERLKGVDSTLKIQPAELGDSAVYLCASSSGRGVRDEQFFGPGTRLTVL.

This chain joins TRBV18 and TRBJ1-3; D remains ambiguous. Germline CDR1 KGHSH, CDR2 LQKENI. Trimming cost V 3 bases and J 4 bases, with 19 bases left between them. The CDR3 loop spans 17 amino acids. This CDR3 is CASSPPGSRADGNTIYF. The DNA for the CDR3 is TGTGCCAGCTCACCGCCGGGATCTAGGGCAGACGGAAACACCATATATTTT.

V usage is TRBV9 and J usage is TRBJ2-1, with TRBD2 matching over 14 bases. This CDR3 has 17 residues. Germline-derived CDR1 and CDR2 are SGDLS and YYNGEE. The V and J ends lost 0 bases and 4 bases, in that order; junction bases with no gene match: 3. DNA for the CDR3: TGTGCCAGCAGCGTAGGACTAGCGGGGGGGCCGTACAATGAGCAGTTCTTC. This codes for CASSVGLAGGPYNEQFF.

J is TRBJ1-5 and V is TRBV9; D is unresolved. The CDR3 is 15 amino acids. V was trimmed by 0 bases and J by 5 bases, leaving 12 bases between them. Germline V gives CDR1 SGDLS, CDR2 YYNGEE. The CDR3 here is CASSVGGVEDQPQHF. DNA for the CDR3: TGTGCCAGCAGCGTAGGAGGCGTGGAGGATCAGCCCCAGCATTTT. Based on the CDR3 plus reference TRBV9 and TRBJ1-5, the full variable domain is DSGVTQTPKHLITATGQRVTLRCSPRSGDLSVYWYQQSLDQGLQFLIQYYNGEERAKGNILERFSAQQFPDLHSELNLSSLELGDSALYFCASSVGGVEDQPQHFGDGTRLSIL.